Below, 2 T cell receptor beta chains from the same sample are listed, as sequenced in a study of cytomegalovirus exposure and HLA in healthy donors. Both 60 Vbeta primers and 13 Jbeta primers went into the PCR. Measured with immunoSEQ multiplex PCR; TCRdb has only the in-frame clones, and not every one. Counted here are roughly 150,000 clones, around 72% occurring once; the ten biggest clones make up around 7%. Sequenced: PBMCs. These receptors originate from a woman between 35 and 50 years old in good health and CMV-seropositive.

This clone was seen once. The chain couples TRBV7-2 to TRBJ2-1, with 9 bases that match TRBD2. J gave up 7 bases and V 1 base, and 8 bases lay outside the gene matches. This CDR3 region has 16 residues. Germline CDR1 and CDR2: SGHTA and FQGNSA. The DNA of the CDR3 is TGTGCCAGCAGCTTAGTTCTGTCCAGCGGGGGGAATGAGCAGTTCTTC. Translating it yields CASSLVLSSGGNEQFF. Full variable domain (remainder filled in from reference TRBV7-2 and TRBJ2-1): GAGVSQSPSNKVTEKGKDVELRCDPISGHTALYWYRQSLGQGLEFLIYFQGNSAPDKSGLPSDRFSAERTGGSVSTLTIQRTQQEDSAVYLCASSLVLSSGGNEQFFGPGTRLTVL.

The chain carries TRBV5-1 and TRBJ2-1; TRBD1 is a possible D gene (5 bases). The CDR3 runs to 12 residues. The V and J ends lost 0 bases and 10 bases respectively, with 8 bases between them. Germline CDR1 and CDR2: SGHRS and YFSETQ. The CDR3 is CASSLERGEQFF. CDR3 nucleotide sequence: TGCGCCAGCAGCTTGGAAAGGGGCGAGCAGTTCTTC.